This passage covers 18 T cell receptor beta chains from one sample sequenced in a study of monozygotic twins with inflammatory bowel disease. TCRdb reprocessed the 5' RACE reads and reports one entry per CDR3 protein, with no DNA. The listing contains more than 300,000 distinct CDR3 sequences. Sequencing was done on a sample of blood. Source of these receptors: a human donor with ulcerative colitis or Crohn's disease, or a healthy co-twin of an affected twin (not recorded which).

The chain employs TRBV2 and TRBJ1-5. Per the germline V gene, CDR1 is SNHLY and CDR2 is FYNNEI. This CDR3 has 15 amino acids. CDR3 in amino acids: CASLARDISNQPQHF.

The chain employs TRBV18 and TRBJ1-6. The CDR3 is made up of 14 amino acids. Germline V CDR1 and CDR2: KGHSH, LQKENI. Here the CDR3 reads CASSPTEPNSPLHF.

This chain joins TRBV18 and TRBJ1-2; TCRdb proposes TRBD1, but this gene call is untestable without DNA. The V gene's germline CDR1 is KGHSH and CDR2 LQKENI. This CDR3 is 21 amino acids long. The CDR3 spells CASSLRSPATGQGAVDYGYTF.

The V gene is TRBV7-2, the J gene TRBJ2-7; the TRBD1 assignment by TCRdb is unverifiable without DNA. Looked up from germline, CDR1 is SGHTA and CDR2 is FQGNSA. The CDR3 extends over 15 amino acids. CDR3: CASSFAGQGAYEQYF. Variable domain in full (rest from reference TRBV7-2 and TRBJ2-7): GAGVSQSPSNKVTEKGKDVELRCDPISGHTALYWYRQSLGQGLEFLIYFQGNSAPDKSGLPSDRFSAERTGGSVSTLTIQRTQQEDSAVYLCASSFAGQGAYEQYFGPGTRLTVT.

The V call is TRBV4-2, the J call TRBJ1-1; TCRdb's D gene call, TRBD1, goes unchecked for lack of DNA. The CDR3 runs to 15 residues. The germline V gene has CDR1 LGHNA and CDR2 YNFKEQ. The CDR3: CASSHSQGGRTEAFF.

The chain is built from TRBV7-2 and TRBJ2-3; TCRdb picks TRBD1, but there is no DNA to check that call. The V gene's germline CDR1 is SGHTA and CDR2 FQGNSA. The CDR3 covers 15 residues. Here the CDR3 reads CASSLAPGQGHTQYF.

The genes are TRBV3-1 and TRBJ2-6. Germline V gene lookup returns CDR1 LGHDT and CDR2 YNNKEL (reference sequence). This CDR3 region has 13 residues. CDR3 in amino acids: CATRTTGANVLTF.

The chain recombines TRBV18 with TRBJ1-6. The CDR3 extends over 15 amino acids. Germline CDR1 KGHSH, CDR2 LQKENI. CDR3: CASSPPDGYGSPLHF. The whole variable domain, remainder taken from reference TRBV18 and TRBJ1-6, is NAGVMQNPRHLVRRRGQEARLRCSPMKGHSHVYWYRQLPEEGLKFMVYLQKENIIDESGMPKERFSAEFPKEGPSILRIQQVVRGDSAAYFCASSPPDGYGSPLHFGNGTRLTVT.

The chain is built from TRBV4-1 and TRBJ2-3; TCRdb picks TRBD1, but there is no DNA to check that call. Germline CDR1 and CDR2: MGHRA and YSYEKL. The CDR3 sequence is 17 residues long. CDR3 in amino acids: CASSQDISGGALDTQYF.

The CDR3 spells CASSQTGGDNEQFF. This chain uses TRBV5-4 with TRBJ2-1; the TCRdb call, TRBD1, lacks DNA for checking. Germline CDR1 reads SGHNT; CDR2 reads YYREEE (reference sequence). The CDR3 sequence is 14 residues long. Full variable domain (missing parts from reference TRBV5-4 and TRBJ2-1): ETGVTQSPTHLIKTRGQQVTLRCSSQSGHNTVSWYQQALGQGPQFIFQYYREEENGRGNFPPRFSGLQFPNYSSELNVNALELDDSALYLCASSQTGGDNEQFFGPGTRLTVL.

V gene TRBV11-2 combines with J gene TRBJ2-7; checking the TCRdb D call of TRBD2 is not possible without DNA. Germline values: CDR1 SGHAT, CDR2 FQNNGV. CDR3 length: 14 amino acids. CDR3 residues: CASSLRARIYEQYF.

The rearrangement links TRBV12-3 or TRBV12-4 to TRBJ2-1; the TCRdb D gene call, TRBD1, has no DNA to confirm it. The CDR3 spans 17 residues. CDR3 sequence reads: CASSFQGRGSSYNEQFF.

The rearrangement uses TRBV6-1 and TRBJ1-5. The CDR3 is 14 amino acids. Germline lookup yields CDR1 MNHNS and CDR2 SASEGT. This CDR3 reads CASSRHQSNQPQHF.

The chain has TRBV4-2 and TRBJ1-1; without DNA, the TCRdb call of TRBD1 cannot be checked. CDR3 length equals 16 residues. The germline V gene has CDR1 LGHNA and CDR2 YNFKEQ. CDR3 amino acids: CASSRKKAGVTLEAFF.

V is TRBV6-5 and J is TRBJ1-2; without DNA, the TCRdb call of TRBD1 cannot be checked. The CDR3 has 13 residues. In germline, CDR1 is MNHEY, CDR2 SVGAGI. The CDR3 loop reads CASHGTENYGYTF.

The CDR3 loop is CASSQDKTAGARYNEQFF. V is TRBV4-1 and J is TRBJ2-1; TCRdb's D gene call, TRBD1, goes unchecked for lack of DNA. This CDR3 has 18 residues. The germline V gene has CDR1 MGHRA and CDR2 YSYEKL.

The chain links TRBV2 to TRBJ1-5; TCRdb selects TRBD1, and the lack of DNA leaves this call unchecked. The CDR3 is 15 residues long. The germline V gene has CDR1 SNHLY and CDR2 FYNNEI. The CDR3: CASSEWDRANQPQHF.

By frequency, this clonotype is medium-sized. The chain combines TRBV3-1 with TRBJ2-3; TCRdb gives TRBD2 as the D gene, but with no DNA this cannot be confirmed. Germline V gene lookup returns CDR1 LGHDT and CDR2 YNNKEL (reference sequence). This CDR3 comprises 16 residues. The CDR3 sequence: CASSQEDYRSTDTQYF.